This T cell receptor (beta chain) was found in a study of molecular identifiers for immune sequencing clone quantification. As to this clonotype: Its antigen remains unknown.

V was pared by 2 bases and J by 2 bases, with 5 bases of the junction left unmatched. CDR3 length: 15 amino acids. Germline V gene lookup returns CDR1 DFQATT and CDR2 SNEGSKA (reference sequence). TCRdb re-analysed the PCR reads in MiXCR, keeping a single row per CDR3 protein. The repertoire has around 100,000 distinct CDR3 sequences, 30% to 35% of them found once; the top ten carry 9.7%. General observations from the study: Clone sizes could be underestimated for highly expanded clones when identical TCR molecules share a barcode. Spiked Jurkat TCR RNA equal to one cell could reportedly be picked out among over 850,000 naive cells.

This chain uses TRBV20-1 with TRBJ2-7; 11 bases align to TRBD1. The specimen sequenced was naive CD8+ T cells from blood, with Jurkat cell RNA spiked in. Subset denoted: FACS-sorted CD8+CD4-CCR7+CD45RA+ naive T cells. This TCR was sampled from a human donor in good health. Some libraries in this study had Jurkat cell RNA spiked in. CDR3 sequence (DNA): TGCAGTGCTAGATCGAGGACAGGGGGCCCCTACGAGCAGTACTTC. Translating gives CSARSRTGGPYEQYF.